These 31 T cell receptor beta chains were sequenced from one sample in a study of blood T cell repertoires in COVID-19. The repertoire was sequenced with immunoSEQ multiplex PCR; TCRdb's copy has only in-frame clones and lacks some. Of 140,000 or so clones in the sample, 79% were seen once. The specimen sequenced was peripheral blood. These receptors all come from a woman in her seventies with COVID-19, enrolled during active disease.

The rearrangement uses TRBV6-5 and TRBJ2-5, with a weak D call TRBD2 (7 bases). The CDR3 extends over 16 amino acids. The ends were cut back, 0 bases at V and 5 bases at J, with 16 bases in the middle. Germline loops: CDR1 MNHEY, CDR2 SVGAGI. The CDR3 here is CASSYSGGASPETQYF. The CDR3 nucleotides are TGTGCCAGCAGTTACTCGGGGGGGGCCTCCCCGGAGACCCAGTACTTC.

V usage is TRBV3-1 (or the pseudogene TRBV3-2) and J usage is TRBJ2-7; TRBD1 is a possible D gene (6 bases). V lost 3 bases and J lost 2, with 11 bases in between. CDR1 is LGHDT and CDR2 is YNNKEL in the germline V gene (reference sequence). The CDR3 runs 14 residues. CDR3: CASSQWGRPYEQYF. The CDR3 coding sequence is TGTGCCAGCAGCCAGTGGGGGCGCCCCTACGAGCAGTACTTC.

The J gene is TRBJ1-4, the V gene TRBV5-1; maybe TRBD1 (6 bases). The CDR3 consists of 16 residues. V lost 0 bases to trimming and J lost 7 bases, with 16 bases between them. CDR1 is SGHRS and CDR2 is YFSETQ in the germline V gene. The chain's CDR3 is CASSLASGGGIEKLFF. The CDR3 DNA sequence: TGCGCCAGCAGCTTGGCCTCTGGTGGGGGCATTGAAAAACTGTTTTTT.

CDR3 in amino acids: CASSTPPGQEVYEQYF. In DNA form, the CDR3 reads TGTGCCAGCAGCACCCCCCCGGGACAGGAGGTCTACGAGCAGTACTTC. V gene TRBV5-5 combines with J gene TRBJ2-7, with TRBD1 matching 8 bases. This CDR3 has 16 residues. With V trimmed by 4 bases and J by 3 bases, 12 bases remained unmatched. Per germline, CDR1 SGHKS and CDR2 YYEKEE (reference sequence).

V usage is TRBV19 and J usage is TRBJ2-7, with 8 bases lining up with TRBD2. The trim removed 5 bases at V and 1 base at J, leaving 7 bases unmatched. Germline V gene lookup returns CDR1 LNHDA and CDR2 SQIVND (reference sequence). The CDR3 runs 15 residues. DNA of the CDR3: TGTGCCAGTAGTCCCGTTGCGGGGGGATCCTACGAGCAGTACTTC. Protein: CASSPVAGGSYEQYF.

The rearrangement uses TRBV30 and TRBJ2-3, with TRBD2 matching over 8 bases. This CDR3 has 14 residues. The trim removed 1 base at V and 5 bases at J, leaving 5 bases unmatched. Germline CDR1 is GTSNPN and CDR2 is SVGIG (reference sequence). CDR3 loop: CAWSGGRGVDTQYF. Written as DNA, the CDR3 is TGTGCCTGGAGTGGGGGGCGGGGGGTAGATACGCAGTATTTT.

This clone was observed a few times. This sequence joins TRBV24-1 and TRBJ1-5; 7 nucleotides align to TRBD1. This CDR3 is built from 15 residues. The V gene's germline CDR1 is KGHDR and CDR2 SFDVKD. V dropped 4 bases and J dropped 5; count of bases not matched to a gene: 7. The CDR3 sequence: CATSDPTGPDQPQHF. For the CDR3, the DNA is TGTGCCACCAGTGACCCGACAGGGCCGGATCAGCCCCAGCATTTT.

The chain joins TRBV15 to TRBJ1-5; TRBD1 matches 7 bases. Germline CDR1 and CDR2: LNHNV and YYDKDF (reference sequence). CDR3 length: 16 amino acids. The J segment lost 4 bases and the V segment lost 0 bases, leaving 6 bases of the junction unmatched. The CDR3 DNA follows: TGTGCCACCAGCAGAGACCCCCCGGGACAGAATCAGCCCCAGCATTTT. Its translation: CATSRDPPGQNQPQHF.

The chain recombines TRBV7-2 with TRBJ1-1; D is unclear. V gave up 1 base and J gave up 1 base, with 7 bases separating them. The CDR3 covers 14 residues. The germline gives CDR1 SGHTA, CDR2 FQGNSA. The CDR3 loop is CASSLGVRNTEAFF. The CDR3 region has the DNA TGTGCCAGCAGCTTAGGTGTCAGGAACACTGAAGCTTTCTTT.

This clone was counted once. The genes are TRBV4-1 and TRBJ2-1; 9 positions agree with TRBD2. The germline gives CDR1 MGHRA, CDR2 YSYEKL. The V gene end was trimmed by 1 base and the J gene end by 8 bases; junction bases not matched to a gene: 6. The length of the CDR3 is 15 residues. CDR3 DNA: TGCGCCAGCAGCCAAGTGGGACTAGCTGCTCATGAGCAGTTCTTC. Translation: CASSQVGLAAHEQFF.

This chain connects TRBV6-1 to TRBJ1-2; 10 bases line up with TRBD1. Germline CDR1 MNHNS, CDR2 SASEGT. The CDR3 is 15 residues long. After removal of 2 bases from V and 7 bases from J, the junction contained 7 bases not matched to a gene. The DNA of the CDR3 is TGTGCCAGCAGTGAATGGGACAGGGGAAAGGGTGGCTACACCTTC. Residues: CASSEWDRGKGGYTF.

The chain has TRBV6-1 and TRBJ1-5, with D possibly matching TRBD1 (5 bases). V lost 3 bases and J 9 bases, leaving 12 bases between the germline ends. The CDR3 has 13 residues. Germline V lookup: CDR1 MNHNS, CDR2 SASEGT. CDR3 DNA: TGTGCCAGCAGTGATTGGGGCCTACGGCCCCAGCATTTT. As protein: CASSDWGLRPQHF.

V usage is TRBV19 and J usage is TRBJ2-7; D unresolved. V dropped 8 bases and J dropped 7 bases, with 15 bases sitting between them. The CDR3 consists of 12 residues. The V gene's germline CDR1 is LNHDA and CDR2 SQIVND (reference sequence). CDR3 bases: TGTGCCAGTCACTCAGGTGACGGAGAGCAGTACTTC. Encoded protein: CASHSGDGEQYF.

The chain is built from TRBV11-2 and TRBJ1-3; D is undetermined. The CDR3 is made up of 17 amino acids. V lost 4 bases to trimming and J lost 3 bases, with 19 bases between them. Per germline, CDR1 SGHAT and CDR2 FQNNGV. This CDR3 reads CASSSWTASLGGNTIYF. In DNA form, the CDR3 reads TGTGCCAGCAGCTCTTGGACTGCCTCCCTGGGTGGAAACACCATATATTTT. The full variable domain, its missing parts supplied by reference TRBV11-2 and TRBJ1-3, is EAGVAQSPRYKIIEKRQSVAFWCNPISGHATLYWYQQILGQGPKLLIQFQNNGVVDDSQLPKDRFSAERLKGVDSTLKIQPAKLEDSAVYLCASSSWTASLGGNTIYFGEGSWLTVV.

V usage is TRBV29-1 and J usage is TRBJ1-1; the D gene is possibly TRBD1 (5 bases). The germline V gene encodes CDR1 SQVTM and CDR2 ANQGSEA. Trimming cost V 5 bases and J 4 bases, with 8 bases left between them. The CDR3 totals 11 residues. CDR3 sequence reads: CSVTQGTEAFF. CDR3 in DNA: TGCAGCGTTACGCAGGGCACTGAAGCTTTCTTT.

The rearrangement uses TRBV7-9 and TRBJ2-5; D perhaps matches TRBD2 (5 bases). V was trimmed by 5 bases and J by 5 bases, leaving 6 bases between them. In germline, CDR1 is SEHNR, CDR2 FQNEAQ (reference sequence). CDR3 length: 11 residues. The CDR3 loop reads CASSGEETQYF. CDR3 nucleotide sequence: TGTGCCAGCAGCGGGGAGGAGACCCAGTACTTC.

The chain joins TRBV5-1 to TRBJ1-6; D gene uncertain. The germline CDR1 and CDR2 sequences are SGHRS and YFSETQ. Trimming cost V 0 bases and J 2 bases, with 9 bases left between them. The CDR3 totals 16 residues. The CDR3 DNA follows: TGCGCCAGCAGCTTGGGGGGTAGCGCCTATAATTCACCCCTCCACTTT. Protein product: CASSLGGSAYNSPLHF.

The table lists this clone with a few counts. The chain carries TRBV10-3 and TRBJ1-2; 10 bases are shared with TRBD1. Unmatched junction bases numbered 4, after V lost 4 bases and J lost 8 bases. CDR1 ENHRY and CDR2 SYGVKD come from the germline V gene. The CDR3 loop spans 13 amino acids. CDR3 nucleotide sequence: TGTGCCATCAGTGGACAGGGGGCGGAGGGCTACACCTTC. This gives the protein CAISGQGAEGYTF.

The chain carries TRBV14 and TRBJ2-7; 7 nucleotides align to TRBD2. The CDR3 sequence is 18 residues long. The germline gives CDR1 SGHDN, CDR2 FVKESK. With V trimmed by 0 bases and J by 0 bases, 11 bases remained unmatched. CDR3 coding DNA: TGTGCCAGCAGCCAAGATACGGCTGGGGGGGGGAGCTCCTACGAGCAGTACTTC. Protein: CASSQDTAGGGSSYEQYF.

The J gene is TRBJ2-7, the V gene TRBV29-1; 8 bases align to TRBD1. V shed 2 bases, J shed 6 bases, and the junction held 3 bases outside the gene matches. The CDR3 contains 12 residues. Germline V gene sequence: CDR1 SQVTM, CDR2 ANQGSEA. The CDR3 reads CSVEPGTGEQYF. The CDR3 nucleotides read TGCAGCGTTGAACCAGGGACAGGCGAGCAGTACTTC.

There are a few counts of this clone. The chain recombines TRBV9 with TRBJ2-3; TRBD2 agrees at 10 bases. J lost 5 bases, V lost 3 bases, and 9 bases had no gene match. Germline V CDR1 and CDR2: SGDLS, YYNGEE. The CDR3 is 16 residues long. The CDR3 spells CASSDEAGGPGDTQYF. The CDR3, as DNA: TGTGCCAGCAGCGATGAAGCGGGGGGGCCCGGAGATACGCAGTATTTT. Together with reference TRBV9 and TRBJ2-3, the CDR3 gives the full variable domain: DSGVTQTPKHLITATGQRVTLRCSPRSGDLSVYWYQQSLDQGLQFLIQYYNGEERAKGNILERFSAQQFPDLHSELNLSSLELGDSALYFCASSDEAGGPGDTQYFGPGTRLTVL.

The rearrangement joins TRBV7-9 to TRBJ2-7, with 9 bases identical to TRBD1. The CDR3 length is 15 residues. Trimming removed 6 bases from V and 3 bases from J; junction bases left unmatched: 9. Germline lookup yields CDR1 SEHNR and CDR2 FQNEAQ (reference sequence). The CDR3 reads CASSYLRDRVYEQYF. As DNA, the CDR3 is TGTGCCAGCAGTTACCTGCGGGACAGGGTCTACGAGCAGTACTTC.

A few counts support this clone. CDR3 sequence: CASSILAGAPGNEQFF. CDR3 sequence (DNA): TGTGCCAGCAGCATCCTAGCGGGGGCCCCCGGTAATGAGCAGTTCTTC. The J gene is TRBJ2-1, the V gene TRBV9; 10 bases line up with TRBD2. The CDR3 spans 16 residues. J was trimmed by 7 bases and V by 4 bases; bases with no gene match: 11. Germline CDR1 SGDLS, CDR2 YYNGEE. Drawing the rest from reference TRBV9 and TRBJ2-1, the complete variable domain is DSGVTQTPKHLITATGQRVTLRCSPRSGDLSVYWYQQSLDQGLQFLIQYYNGEERAKGNILERFSAQQFPDLHSELNLSSLELGDSALYFCASSILAGAPGNEQFFGPGTRLTVL.

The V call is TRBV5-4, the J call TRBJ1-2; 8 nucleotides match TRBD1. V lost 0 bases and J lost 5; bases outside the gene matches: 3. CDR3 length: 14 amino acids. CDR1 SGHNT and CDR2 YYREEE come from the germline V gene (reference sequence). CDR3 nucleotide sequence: TGTGCCAGCAGCTTGGCACAGGGGGTTTATGGCTACACCTTC. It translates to CASSLAQGVYGYTF.

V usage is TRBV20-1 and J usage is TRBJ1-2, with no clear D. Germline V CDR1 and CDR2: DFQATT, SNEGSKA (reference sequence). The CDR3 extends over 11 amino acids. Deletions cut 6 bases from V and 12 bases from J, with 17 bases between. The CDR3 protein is CSASQEWWHTF. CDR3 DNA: TGCAGTGCCTCCCAGGAATGGTGGCACACCTTC.

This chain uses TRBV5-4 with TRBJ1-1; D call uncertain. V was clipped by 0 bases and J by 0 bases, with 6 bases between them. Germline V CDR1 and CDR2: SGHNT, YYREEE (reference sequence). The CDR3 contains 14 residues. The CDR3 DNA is TGTGCCAGCAGCTTGGAAAACATGAACACTGAAGCTTTCTTT. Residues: CASSLENMNTEAFF.

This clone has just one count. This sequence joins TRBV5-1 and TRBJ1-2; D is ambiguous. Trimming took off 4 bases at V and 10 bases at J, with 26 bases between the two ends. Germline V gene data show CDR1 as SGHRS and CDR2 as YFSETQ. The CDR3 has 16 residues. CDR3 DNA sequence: TGCGCCAGCAGCGCCGAAGGTTTGGAGGGTGGGTCTTTCTACACCTTC. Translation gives CASSAEGLEGGSFYTF.

CDR3 DNA: TGTGCCAGCAGAAAGGGAGGGGATCAGCCCCAGCATTTT. Amino acids: CASRKGGDQPQHF. The gene calls are TRBV6-5 and TRBJ1-5; a possible D gene is TRBD1 (5 bases). Germline V gives CDR1 MNHEY, CDR2 SVGAGI. Trimming shortened V by 6 bases and J by 5 bases, and 11 bases separated the two germline ends. The CDR3 spans 13 residues.

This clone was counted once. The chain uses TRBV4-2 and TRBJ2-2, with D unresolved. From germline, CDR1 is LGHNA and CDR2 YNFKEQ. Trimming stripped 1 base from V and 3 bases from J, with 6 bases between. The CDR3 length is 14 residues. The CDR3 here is CASSQVIDTGELFF. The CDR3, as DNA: TGTGCCAGCAGCCAAGTGATAGACACCGGGGAGCTGTTTTTT.

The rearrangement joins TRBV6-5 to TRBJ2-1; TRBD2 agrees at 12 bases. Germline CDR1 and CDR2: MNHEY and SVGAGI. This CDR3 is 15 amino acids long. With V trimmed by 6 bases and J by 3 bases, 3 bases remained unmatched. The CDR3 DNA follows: TGTGCCAGCAGGTCGACTAGCGGGGGCTACAATGAGCAGTTCTTC. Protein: CASRSTSGGYNEQFF.

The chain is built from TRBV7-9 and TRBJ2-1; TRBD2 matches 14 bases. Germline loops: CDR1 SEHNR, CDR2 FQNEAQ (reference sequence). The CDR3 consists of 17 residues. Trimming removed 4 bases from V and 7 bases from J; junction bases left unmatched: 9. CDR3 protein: CASSSFPGTSGGNEQFF. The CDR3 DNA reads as TGTGCCAGCAGCTCATTTCCCGGGACTAGCGGGGGTAATGAGCAGTTCTTC.